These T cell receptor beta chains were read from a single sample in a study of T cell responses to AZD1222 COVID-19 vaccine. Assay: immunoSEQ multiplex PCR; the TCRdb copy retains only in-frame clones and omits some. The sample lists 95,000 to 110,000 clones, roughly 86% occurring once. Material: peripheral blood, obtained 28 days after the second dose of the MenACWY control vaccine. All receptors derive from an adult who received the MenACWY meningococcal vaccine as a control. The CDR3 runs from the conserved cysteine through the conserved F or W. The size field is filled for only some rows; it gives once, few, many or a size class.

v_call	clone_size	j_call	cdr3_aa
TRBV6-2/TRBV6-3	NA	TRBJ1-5	CASSYSSRGSNQPQHF
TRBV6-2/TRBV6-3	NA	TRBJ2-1	CASSTSAEQFF
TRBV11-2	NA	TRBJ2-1	CASSPGLARYNEQFF
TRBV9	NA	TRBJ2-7	CASSVSTPTYEQYF
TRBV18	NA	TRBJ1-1	CASSPPIRTEAFF
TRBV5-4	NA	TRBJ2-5	CASSLVAGGAETQYF
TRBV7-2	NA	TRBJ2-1	CASRAGYRYNEQFF
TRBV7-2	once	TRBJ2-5	CASSLEAQPRETQYF
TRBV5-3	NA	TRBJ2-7	CARSLRSRGVKEEQYF
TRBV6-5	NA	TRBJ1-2	CASSSTVRFYGYTF
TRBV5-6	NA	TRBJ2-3	CASSSQGAMADTQYF
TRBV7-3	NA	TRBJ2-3	CASSQRTRGAGDTQYF
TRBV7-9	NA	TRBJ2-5	CASSLGPGLVQETQYF
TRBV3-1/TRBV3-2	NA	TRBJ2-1	CASSPPFGPHLDEQFF
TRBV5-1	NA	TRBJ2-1	CASGKSNGYNEQFF
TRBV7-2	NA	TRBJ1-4	CASSPNFATNEKLFF
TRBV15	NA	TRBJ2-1	CATSRKTTGVSYNEQFF
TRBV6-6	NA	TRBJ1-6	CATSGGGNSPLHF
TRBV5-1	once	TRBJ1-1	CASSALTQGAPEAFF
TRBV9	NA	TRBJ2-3	CASTRTSGGSTDTQYF
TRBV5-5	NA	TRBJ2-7	CASHYPPSYEQYF
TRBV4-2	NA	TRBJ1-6	CASSRPEDSPLHF
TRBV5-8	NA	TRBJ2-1	CASSLPGRFLYNEQFF
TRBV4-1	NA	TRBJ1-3	CASSPRLRTDSGNTIYF
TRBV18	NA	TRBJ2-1	CASSPPILTNEQFF
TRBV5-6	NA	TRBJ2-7	CASSWAGTGSSYEQYF
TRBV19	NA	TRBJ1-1	CASSIIPGQGYTEAFF
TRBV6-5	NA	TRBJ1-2	CASSYSNRANYGYTF
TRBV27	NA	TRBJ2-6	CASSRDIVSGANVLTF
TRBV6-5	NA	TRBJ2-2	CASSYGTENTGELFF
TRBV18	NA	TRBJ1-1	CASLPGHSNTEAFF
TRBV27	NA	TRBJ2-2	CASSAKAGGRTGELFF
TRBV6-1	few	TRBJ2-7	CASSELLLGREYEQYF
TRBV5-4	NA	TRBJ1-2	CASSLGGVYGYTF
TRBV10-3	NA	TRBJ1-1	CAISGILTGTEAFF
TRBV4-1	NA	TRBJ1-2	CASSQVTVSYGYTF
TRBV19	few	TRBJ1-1	CASATGPEAFF
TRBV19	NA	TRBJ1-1	CASSRTGGTEAFF
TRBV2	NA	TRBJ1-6	CASSEGGHGLSPLHF
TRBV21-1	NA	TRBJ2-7	CASSKAGVYGLAGGSLWEQYF
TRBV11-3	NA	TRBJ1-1	CASSRNRGTEAFF
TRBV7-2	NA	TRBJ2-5	CASSPGQVQETQYF
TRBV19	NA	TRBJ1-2	CASSIGRGSGHTF
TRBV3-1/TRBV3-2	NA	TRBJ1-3	CASTLHRGPGNTIYF
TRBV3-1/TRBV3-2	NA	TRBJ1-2	CASSQDGARSGYTF
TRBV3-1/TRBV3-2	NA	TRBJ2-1	CASSQDGIAGYNEQFF
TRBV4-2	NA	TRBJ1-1	CASSQESHGGRYAFF